These T cell receptor beta chains were read from a single sample in a study of cytotoxic CD8 clonotypes in ibrutinib-treated CLL. Measured with immunoSEQ multiplex PCR; TCRdb has only the in-frame clones, and not every one. The sample has roughly 300,000 clones, roughly 76% seen once. This specimen consisted of PBMCs, obtained at disease progression, from a patient treated with ibrutinib. Every receptor here comes from a human donor with chronic lymphocytic leukemia. Both conserved end residues are trimmed from each CDR3. Fields, in order: J gene, D gene, V gene, CDR3 protein. The D gene is left open where the match is weak.

TRBJ2-7,-,TRBV27,ASSLSPWTANYEQY
TRBJ1-1,-,TRBV27,ASSFSGNTEAF
TRBJ1-6,TRBD1,TRBV5-6,ASSQRTGKGNSPLH
TRBJ1-2,-,TRBV19,ASSIAKGGTGMRGDGYT
TRBJ2-5,TRBD2,TRBV29-1,SVGLAGGRETQY
TRBJ2-2,-,TRBV19,ASSRLSRENTGELF
TRBJ2-6,-,TRBV9,ASSALWGANVLT
TRBJ2-3,-,TRBV5-4,ASSRPNTDTQY
TRBJ2-5,-,TRBV7-3,ASSLTSGGQETQY
TRBJ2-7,-,TRBV25-1,ASSEYGGYEQY
TRBJ2-3,-,TRBV18,ASSPLLTDTQY
TRBJ2-3,TRBD1,TRBV9,ASSVGDSARAGDTQY
TRBJ1-5,-,TRBV4-1,ASSQGLNQPQH
-,TRBD1,TRBV20-1,SATQGYEQY
TRBJ2-3,-,TRBV15,ATSTYPTDTQY
TRBJ2-3,-,TRBV19,ASSIVAASTDTQY
TRBJ2-1,-,TRBV6-5,ASSSTEWYPGGEQF
TRBJ1-2,TRBD1,TRBV6-5,ASGTGKAPNYGYT
TRBJ2-2,TRBD1,TRBV5-5,ASSLSWTGVGTGELF
TRBJ1-1,-,TRBV20-1,SASSLPAF
TRBJ2-2,TRBD1,TRBV7-3,ASSSGTGSTGELF
TRBJ2-7,TRBD2,TRBV20-1,TLAGTYEQY
TRBJ2-6,TRBD1,TRBV7-3,ASSLTGIGANVLT
TRBJ1-5,-,TRBV28,ASSQQGQPQH
TRBJ2-7,-,TRBV6-4,ASSSVGGRLDEQY
TRBJ2-2,TRBD2,TRBV5-1,ASSGVNDRLGTGLNTGELF
TRBJ2-7,-,TRBV28,ASSPTGLRDRAPYEQY
TRBJ2-1,TRBD1,TRBV29-1,SVEAGTGGYNEQF
TRBJ2-7,-,TRBV6-5,ASSYGEEGSAEQY
TRBJ2-7,TRBD1,TRBV7-3,ASSSGTGFVQY
TRBJ2-6,-,TRBV6-5,AAAGRSGANVLT
TRBJ2-3,-,TRBV10-3,AISEVSDTQY
TRBJ1-2,-,TRBV4-1,ASSPRQSDGYT